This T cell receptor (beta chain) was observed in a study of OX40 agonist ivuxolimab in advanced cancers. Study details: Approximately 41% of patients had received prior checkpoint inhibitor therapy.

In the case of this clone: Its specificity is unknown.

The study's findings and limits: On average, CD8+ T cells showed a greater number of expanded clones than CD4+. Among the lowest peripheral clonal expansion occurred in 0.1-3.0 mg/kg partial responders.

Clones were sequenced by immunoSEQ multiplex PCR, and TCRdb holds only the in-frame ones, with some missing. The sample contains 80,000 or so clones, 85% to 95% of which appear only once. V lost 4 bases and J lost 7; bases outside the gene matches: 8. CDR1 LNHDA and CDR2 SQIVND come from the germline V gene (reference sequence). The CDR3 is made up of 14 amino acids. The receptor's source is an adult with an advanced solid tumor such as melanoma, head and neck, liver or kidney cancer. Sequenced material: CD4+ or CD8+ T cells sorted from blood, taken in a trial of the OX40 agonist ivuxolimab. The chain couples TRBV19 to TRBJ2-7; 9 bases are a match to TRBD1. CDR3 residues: CASSTLGQGEEQYF. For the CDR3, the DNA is TGTGCCAGTAGTACCCTGGGACAGGGAGAAGAGCAGTACTTC.